This TCR beta chain was found in a study of cytomegalovirus exposure and HLA in healthy donors. The PCR had 60 Vbeta and 13 Jbeta primers. Clones were read by immunoSEQ multiplex PCR, and TCRdb kept only the in-frame ones, dropping some. The table gives 75,000 to 95,000 clones; the top ten clones make up about 4.6% of it. The CDR3 runs 16 residues. Per the germline V gene, CDR1 is MNHEY and CDR2 is SVGAGI. Trimming stripped 0 bases from V and 9 bases from J, with 18 bases between. The sample comprised PBMCs. This receptor was taken from a young man in good health and CMV-seronegative. The V and J genes are TRBV6-5 and TRBJ2-4; possible D gene TRBD1, 6 bases. CDR3 region: CASSYSGWQGTTIQYF. As DNA, the CDR3 is TGTGCCAGCAGTTACTCGGGTTGGCAGGGGACAACCATTCAGTACTTC.